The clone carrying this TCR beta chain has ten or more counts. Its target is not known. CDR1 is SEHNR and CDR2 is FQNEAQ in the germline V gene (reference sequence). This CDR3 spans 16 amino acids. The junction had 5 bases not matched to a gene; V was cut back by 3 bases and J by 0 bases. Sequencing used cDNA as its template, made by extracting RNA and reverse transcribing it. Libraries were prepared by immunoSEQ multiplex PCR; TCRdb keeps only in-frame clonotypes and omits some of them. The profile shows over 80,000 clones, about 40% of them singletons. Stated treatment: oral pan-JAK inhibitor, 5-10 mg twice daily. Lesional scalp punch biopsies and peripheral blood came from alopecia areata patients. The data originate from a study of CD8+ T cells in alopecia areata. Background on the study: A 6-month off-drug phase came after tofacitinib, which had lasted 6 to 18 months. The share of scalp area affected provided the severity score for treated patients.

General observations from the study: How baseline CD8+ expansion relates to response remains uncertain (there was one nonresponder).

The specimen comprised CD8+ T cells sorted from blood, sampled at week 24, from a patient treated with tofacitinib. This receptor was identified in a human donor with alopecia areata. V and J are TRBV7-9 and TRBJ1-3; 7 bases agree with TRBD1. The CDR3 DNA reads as TGTGCCAGCAGCTTCTTCAGGACAGGCTCTGGAAACACCATATATTTT. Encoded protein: CASSFFRTGSGNTIYF.